This TCR beta chain is drawn from a study of blood T cells in healthy people across ages. Study outcomes and limitations: It was found that TCR beta diversity correlated strongly with the percentage of naive T cells.

The V gene's germline CDR1 is SEHNR and CDR2 FQNEAQ (reference sequence). Trimming pared 1 base from V and 3 bases from J, leaving 10 bases between. The CDR3 runs 15 residues. With regard to this clonotype: The antigen is not known.

With a J-beta primer mix and a sample-barcoded 5' primer, a second PCR ran roughly 6 to 12 cycles. The authors tagged each cDNA molecule using a template-switch adaptor with 12 random nucleotides. MiXCR was run by TCRdb on the 5' RACE reads, yielding one entry per CDR3 protein. Of more than 750,000 distinct CDR3 sequences in the sample, 25% to 35% were seen once. These data are also associated with another study on T cells of mothers and their children. As that study records: For each mother, over 9.5 million TCR beta CDR3 reads were obtained, and for each child, around 3.1 million.

Material for sequencing was blood. V and J are TRBV7-9 and TRBJ1-5; perhaps TRBD1 as D (6 bases). The source of this sequence is a woman between 35 and 50 years old in good health. The CDR3 sequence is CASSLVGATNQPQHF. In DNA form, the CDR3 reads TGTGCCAGCAGCTTAGTGGGGGCGACCAATCAGCCCCAGCATTTT.